This T cell receptor beta chain emerged from a study of post-analysis software for immune sequencing data. Study summary: The study covered relapsing-remitting, secondary progressive and progressive-relapsing courses of multiple sclerosis. The study's findings and limits: Controls showed significantly higher normalized Chao1 diversity than did multiple sclerosis patients. Patients carried roughly five TRBV segments more frequently than controls did, and TRBV5-6, TRBV5-1 and TRBV20-1 were among them.

The germline V and J ends were trimmed by 3 bases and 1 base, with 10 bases remaining between them. Germline loops: CDR1 DFQATT, CDR2 SNEGSKA (reference sequence). This CDR3 is 14 amino acids long. Carried by the TCR beta cDNA libraries were unique molecular identifiers. A single record per CDR3 protein comes from TCRdb applying MiXCR to the PCR reads. In the table there are about 260,000 distinct CDR3 sequences, just over 35% of which are singletons. Turning to this clonotype: Its target is not known.

The V and J genes are TRBV20-1 and TRBJ2-4; D call uncertain. The sample comprised blood. This clonotype was obtained from a girl aged 5-17 years with multiple sclerosis. CDR3 in amino acids: CSARPPLAKNIQYF. CDR3 DNA sequence: TGCAGTGCTAGGCCACCTCTGGCCAAAAACATTCAGTACTTC.